This is a list of T cell receptor beta chains from one sample in a study of T cell repertoires in cytomegalovirus infection. TCRdb fed the reads into MiXCR, producing one record per CDR3 protein. The sample contains just under 550,000 distinct CDR3 sequences, roughly 29% of which appear only once. Sequencing was performed on PBMCs. The receptor source for this set is a human donor in good health (CMV status not recorded). Some clones in this sample may be carry-over from other donors' samples. Each CDR3 is given with its conserved first and last residue. Fields, in order: V gene, clone size, D gene, J gene, CDR3 protein, CDR3 DNA. A D gene is named only where the DNA matches it firmly. For some rows the clone size is stated as once, few or many, or as a class when expanded; others skip it.

V gene: TRBV7-9
clone size: few
D gene: .
J gene: TRBJ2-7
CDR3 protein: CASSLEPPSSYEQYF
CDR3 DNA: TGTGCCAGCAGCTTAGAACCGCCTAGCTCCTACGAGCAGTACTTC

V gene: TRBV19
clone size: .
D gene: .
J gene: TRBJ1-5
CDR3 protein: CASLTLGGAGQPQHF
CDR3 DNA: TGTGCCAGCCTTACTTTGGGGGGCGCGGGGCAGCCCCAGCATTTT

V gene: TRBV11-3
clone size: .
D gene: TRBD2
J gene: TRBJ2-5
CDR3 protein: CASSSPPAGEETQYF
CDR3 DNA: TGTGCCAGCAGCAGCCCCCCAGCGGGAGAAGAGACCCAGTACTTC

V gene: TRBV6-2/TRBV6-3
clone size: few
D gene: .
J gene: TRBJ2-5
CDR3 protein: CASTSDPKETQYF
CDR3 DNA: TGTGCCAGCACCTCGGACCCGAAAGAGACCCAGTACTTC

V gene: TRBV11-2
clone size: .
D gene: TRBD2
J gene: TRBJ2-1
CDR3 protein: CASSYRTRRHGQFF
CDR3 DNA: TGTGCCAGCAGCTACCGGACTAGACGGCACGGGCAGTTCTTC

V gene: TRBV27
clone size: .
D gene: .
J gene: TRBJ1-5
CDR3 protein: CASSPSGGLDSNQPQHF
CDR3 DNA: TGTGCCAGCAGCCCCTCCGGAGGATTAGATAGCAATCAGCCCCAGCATTTT

V gene: TRBV7-9
clone size: .
D gene: TRBD2
J gene: TRBJ2-1
CDR3 protein: CASSLASSGRAKQFF
CDR3 DNA: TGTGCCAGCAGCTTAGCGAGCAGCGGGAGGGCCAAACAGTTCTTC

V gene: TRBV27
clone size: .
D gene: .
J gene: TRBJ1-1
CDR3 protein: CASSSTLRDRDFF
CDR3 DNA: TGTGCCAGCAGTTCGACGCTCCGTGACCGAGACTTCTTT

V gene: TRBV7-8
clone size: many
D gene: .
J gene: TRBJ2-1
CDR3 protein: CASTLDLKVGYNEQFF
CDR3 DNA: TGTGCCAGCACCCTGGACCTCAAAGTCGGGTACAATGAGCAGTTCTTC

V gene: TRBV11-2
clone size: .
D gene: .
J gene: TRBJ1-1
CDR3 protein: CASSPLRGMNTEAFF
CDR3 DNA: TGTGCCAGCAGCCCCTTGCGGGGCATGAACACTGAAGCTTTCTTT

V gene: TRBV28
clone size: .
D gene: TRBD2
J gene: TRBJ2-3
CDR3 protein: CASSSAGGPVDTQYF
CDR3 DNA: TGTGCCAGCAGTTCAGCGGGAGGGCCGGTAGATACGCAGTATTTT

V gene: TRBV20-1
clone size: .
D gene: .
J gene: TRBJ1-5
CDR3 protein: CSARGGGGQPQHF
CDR3 DNA: TGCAGTGCTAGAGGGGGGGGAGGTCAGCCCCAGCATTTT

V gene: TRBV6-2/TRBV6-3
clone size: .
D gene: .
J gene: TRBJ2-1
CDR3 protein: CASGSHEQFF
CDR3 DNA: TGTGCCAGCGGGTCACATGAGCAGTTCTTC

V gene: TRBV19
clone size: .
D gene: .
J gene: TRBJ1-5
CDR3 protein: CASSIGGRGQPQHF
CDR3 DNA: TGTGCCAGTAGTATTGGGGGAAGAGGGCAGCCCCAGCATTTT

V gene: TRBV29-1
clone size: .
D gene: .
J gene: TRBJ1-2
CDR3 protein: CSVQQGSGYTF
CDR3 DNA: TGCAGCGTTCAACAGGGTTCTGGCTACACCTTC

V gene: TRBV6-2/TRBV6-3
clone size: .
D gene: TRBD2
J gene: TRBJ2-1
CDR3 protein: CASSWPGAGMRVQFF
CDR3 DNA: TGTGCCAGCAGTTGGCCGGGAGCGGGAATGAGAGTGCAGTTCTTC

V gene: TRBV6-2/TRBV6-3
clone size: .
D gene: .
J gene: TRBJ1-1
CDR3 protein: CASSYAFHGNTEAFF
CDR3 DNA: TGTGCCAGCAGTTACGCGTTTCATGGGAACACTGAAGCTTTCTTT

V gene: TRBV5-4
clone size: few
D gene: .
J gene: TRBJ2-1
CDR3 protein: CASSEARRDEQFF
CDR3 DNA: TGTGCCAGCAGCGAGGCCCGGAGGGATGAGCAGTTCTTC

V gene: TRBV11-3
clone size: .
D gene: .
J gene: TRBJ1-1
CDR3 protein: CASSFGQGSYTEAFF
CDR3 DNA: TGTGCCAGCAGCTTCGGGCAGGGAAGCTACACTGAAGCTTTCTTT

V gene: TRBV27
clone size: .
D gene: .
J gene: TRBJ1-5
CDR3 protein: CASSLNENWGRNQPQHF
CDR3 DNA: TGTGCCAGCAGTTTAAATGAAAATTGGGGCCGGAATCAGCCCCAGCATTTT

V gene: TRBV5-4
clone size: .
D gene: .
J gene: TRBJ1-3
CDR3 protein: CASSPGGGRDGNTIYF
CDR3 DNA: TGTGCCAGCAGCCCGGGTGGGGGGCGCGATGGAAACACCATATATTTT

V gene: TRBV27
clone size: .
D gene: .
J gene: TRBJ1-4
CDR3 protein: CASSVLGGAATNEKLFF
CDR3 DNA: TGTGCCAGCAGTGTCCTGGGGGGAGCCGCAACTAATGAAAAACTGTTTTTT

V gene: TRBV6-4
clone size: .
D gene: TRBD1
J gene: TRBJ1-5
CDR3 protein: CASSAGTGFNQPQHF
CDR3 DNA: TGTGCCAGCAGTGCCGGGACAGGGTTCAATCAGCCCCAGCATTTT

V gene: TRBV15
clone size: .
D gene: .
J gene: TRBJ1-5
CDR3 protein: CATSNGVTAMQPQHF
CDR3 DNA: TGTGCCACCAGCAATGGGGTAACGGCTATGCAGCCCCAGCATTTT

V gene: TRBV12-3/TRBV12-4
clone size: .
D gene: TRBD2
J gene: TRBJ2-7
CDR3 protein: CASTFGGLANEQYF
CDR3 DNA: TGTGCCAGCACATTTGGGGGACTAGCGAACGAGCAGTACTTC

V gene: TRBV7-2
clone size: many
D gene: .
J gene: TRBJ2-1
CDR3 protein: CASRTPGRRYNEQFF
CDR3 DNA: TGTGCCAGCAGAACCCCGGGACGCCGATACAATGAGCAGTTCTTC

V gene: TRBV9
clone size: .
D gene: TRBD2
J gene: TRBJ2-1
CDR3 protein: CASSAASGRGLYGNEQFF
CDR3 DNA: TGTGCCAGCAGCGCAGCTAGCGGGAGGGGGCTCTACGGCAATGAGCAGTTCTTC

V gene: TRBV14
clone size: .
D gene: .
J gene: TRBJ2-1
CDR3 protein: CASSQEHLATYNEQFF
CDR3 DNA: TGTGCCAGCAGCCAAGAGCATCTAGCCACCTACAATGAGCAGTTCTTC

V gene: TRBV12-3/TRBV12-4
clone size: .
D gene: TRBD1
J gene: TRBJ2-3
CDR3 protein: CASSWTGSGADTQYF
CDR3 DNA: TGTGCCAGCAGTTGGACAGGATCAGGGGCAGATACGCAGTATTTT